This T cell receptor (beta chain) was observed in a study of blood T cell repertoires in COVID-19 (dated by TCRdb to 2019 to 2021). Notes on the research overall: Collaborator samples came from the United States, Italy and Spain and covered acute and convalescent phases of COVID-19. The material from the prospective study consisted of cDNA or gDNA derived from T cells, B-cell-depleted T cells, or PBMCs. Deeply sampled blood TCRbeta repertoires from subjects exposed to, actively infected with, or recovered from COVID-19 were included in the dataset. The repertoires were released in a freely available public database meant as a resource for research on the immune response to SARS-CoV-2. Samples came from the ongoing ImmuneRACE study (first 160 participants) plus 1,254 subjects from 6 global collaborators. Nearly every sample came with metadata listing a de-identified subject ID, COVID-19 status, age in years and sex. Where available, HLA class I and class II types were taken from metadata supplied by the sample provider and were not determined by assay-based typing.

In Seattle, one collaborating source enrolled patients while the infection was active and tracked those patients longitudinally over the course of disease. Whole blood was collected in K2EDTA tubes by collaborating institutions according to the institutions' own protocols. Collaborator samples were shipped for TCRbeta analysis as frozen whole blood, isolated PBMCs, or DNA extracted from either sample type. The immunoSEQ Assay, a bias-controlled multiplex PCR, was used to amplify TCRbeta CDR3 regions from genomic DNA. The published analysis was carried out like this. Nucleated cell counts per sample were estimated from amplification of reference gene primers within the assay. To quantify the absolute abundance of each unique TCRbeta CDR3 rearrangement, sequence reads were collapsed and filtered. For each sample, productive Simpson clonality was calculated as the square root of Simpson's diversity index across productive rearrangements. Here the immuneACCESS table is served through TCRdb, limited to in-frame sequences with V and J called. Missing clones are a known gap in these copies; in checked studies unresolved V genes cover under half, and the rest lacks a known reason. V and J calls and clone size follow that table, whereas D and trimming were derived from the DNA. This sample comprises about 170,000 clones, around nine tenths of them detected only once. The leading ten clones occupy 2.5% to 3% of the sample.

Notes on this clone: Its binding antigen is unknown. Base-call qualities are not available, and no considerably larger clone is one nucleotide away.

The full study reports these points: The quantity of clinical and demographic metadata differed by source and by participant and was supplied without curation.

From the germline V gene, CDR1 is MDHEN and CDR2 is SYDVKM. From cysteine to phenylalanine, the CDR3 is 11 amino acids long. Just the 33-base CDR3 DNA is kept, in frame starting at base 1. What was sequenced was peripheral blood. The rearrangement joined TRBV28 to TRBJ2-7; possibly the D gene is TRBD1, per 5 matching bases. The clonotype originates from a woman older than 75 with COVID-19, enrolled during active disease. The DNA sequence is given as TGTGGTACAGGCCGAACCTACGAGCAGTACTTC. Translated, this gives CGTGRTYEQYF.